The rows below give T cell receptor beta chains drawn from one sample of a study of blood T cell repertoires in COVID-19. Repertoires were generated with immunoSEQ multiplex PCR, while TCRdb's copy carries only in-frame clones and drops some. The sample carries about 190,000 clones, 70% to 90% recorded once. Sequenced input: peripheral blood. The receptors derive from a man aged 25-40 years with acute or convalescent COVID-19. The CDR3 runs from the conserved cysteine through the conserved F or W. D genes are given only for firm matches. Clone size is shown for a subset of rows, as once, few, many or a class of expanded clone.

v_gene: TRBV5-1
abundance: .
len: 16
d_gene: .
j_gene: TRBJ2-1
CDR3aa: CASSPNPGIKGFEQFF
CDR3nt: TGCGCCAGCAGCCCGAATCCCGGGATAAAGGGTTTTGAGCAGTTCTTC

v_gene: TRBV9
abundance: once
len: 15
d_gene: .
j_gene: TRBJ1-2
CDR3aa: CASSVVSQGDYGYTF
CDR3nt: TGTGCCAGCAGCGTAGTGTCCCAGGGTGACTATGGCTACACCTTC

v_gene: TRBV2
abundance: .
len: 14
d_gene: .
j_gene: TRBJ2-1
CDR3aa: CASSDRGTYNEQFF
CDR3nt: TGTGCCAGCAGTGATCGGGGAACCTACAATGAGCAGTTCTTC

v_gene: TRBV3-1/TRBV3-2
abundance: .
len: 16
d_gene: TRBD1
j_gene: TRBJ1-4
CDR3aa: CASSQDKTGGGEKLFF
CDR3nt: TGTGCCAGCAGCCAAGATAAGACAGGGGGAGGCGAAAAACTGTTTTTT

v_gene: TRBV5-1
abundance: .
len: 13
d_gene: .
j_gene: TRBJ1-1
CDR3aa: CASRGQPNTEAFF
CDR3nt: TGCGCCAGCAGAGGACAGCCGAACACTGAAGCTTTCTTT

v_gene: TRBV7-8
abundance: once
len: 16
d_gene: TRBD2
j_gene: TRBJ2-1
CDR3aa: CASSLNGLAMGNEQFF
CDR3nt: TGTGCCAGCAGCTTAAATGGACTAGCGATGGGCAATGAGCAGTTCTTC

v_gene: TRBV28
abundance: .
len: 17
d_gene: TRBD2
j_gene: TRBJ2-5
CDR3aa: CASSFGLAGGGLETQYF
CDR3nt: TGTGCCAGCAGTTTCGGACTAGCGGGAGGAGGGTTAGAGACCCAGTACTTC

v_gene: TRBV6-5
abundance: .
len: 15
d_gene: .
j_gene: TRBJ1-5
CDR3aa: CASSFGKGDAKTQHF
CDR3nt: TGTGCCAGCAGCTTTGGTAAGGGGGACGCAAAGACCCAGCATTTT

v_gene: TRBV11-2
abundance: .
len: 13
d_gene: .
j_gene: TRBJ1-1
CDR3aa: CASSLDNRNRAFF
CDR3nt: TGTGCCAGCAGCTTAGACAACAGAAATAGAGCTTTCTTT

v_gene: TRBV7-3
abundance: .
len: 13
d_gene: TRBD1
j_gene: TRBJ1-1
CDR3aa: CASSPTGDTEAFF
CDR3nt: TGTGCCAGCAGTCCAACAGGGGACACTGAAGCTTTCTTT

v_gene: TRBV28
abundance: .
len: 16
d_gene: .
j_gene: TRBJ1-2
CDR3aa: CASSIIQAFAIYGYTF
CDR3nt: TGTGCCAGCAGTATAATACAGGCGTTCGCAATTTATGGCTACACCTTC

v_gene: TRBV21-1
abundance: .
len: 18
d_gene: .
j_gene: TRBJ1-6
CDR3aa: CASSKAPCQGERNSPLHF
CDR3nt: TGTGCCAGCAGCAAAGCCCCCTGCCAGGGGGAGCGTAATTCACCCCTCCACTTT

v_gene: TRBV18
abundance: .
len: 16
d_gene: .
j_gene: TRBJ1-5
CDR3aa: CASSPQFKDTNQPQHF
CDR3nt: TGTGCCAGCTCACCTCAATTTAAGGACACCAATCAGCCCCAGCATTTT

v_gene: TRBV30
abundance: .
len: 17
d_gene: TRBD2
j_gene: TRBJ2-7
CDR3aa: CAWSVRGTGGRSYEQYF
CDR3nt: TGTGCCTGGAGTGTACGAGGGACGGGAGGCCGATCCTACGAGCAGTACTTC

v_gene: TRBV23-1
abundance: .
len: 16
d_gene: .
j_gene: TRBJ2-7
CDR3aa: CASSQSWRISAYEQYF
CDR3nt: TGCGCCAGCAGTCAATCGTGGCGGATTAGCGCCTACGAGCAGTACTTC

v_gene: TRBV11-2
abundance: .
len: 19
d_gene: TRBD1
j_gene: TRBJ2-2
CDR3aa: CASRGWGQGVPQGTGELFF
CDR3nt: TGTGCCAGCAGGGGGTGGGGACAGGGAGTCCCCCAAGGCACCGGGGAGCTGTTTTTT

v_gene: TRBV7-4
abundance: .
len: 13
d_gene: TRBD2
j_gene: TRBJ2-7
CDR3aa: CPSLAGGPLEQYF
CDR3nt: TGTCCCTCGCTCGCGGGGGGGCCCCTCGAGCAGTACTTC

v_gene: TRBV27
abundance: .
len: 13
d_gene: .
j_gene: TRBJ2-2
CDR3aa: CASSFSGAGELFF
CDR3nt: TGTGCCAGCAGTTTTTCGGGGGCCGGGGAGCTGTTTTTT

v_gene: TRBV19
abundance: .
len: 14
d_gene: TRBD1
j_gene: TRBJ1-4
CDR3aa: CASTDRAINEKLFF
CDR3nt: TGTGCCAGTACTGACAGGGCCATTAATGAAAAACTGTTTTTT

v_gene: TRBV7-3
abundance: .
len: 14
d_gene: .
j_gene: TRBJ1-3
CDR3aa: CASSLNPGADTIYF
CDR3nt: TGTGCCAGCAGCTTAAATCCAGGGGCGGACACCATATATTTT

v_gene: TRBV19
abundance: .
len: 15
d_gene: TRBD2
j_gene: TRBJ2-1
CDR3aa: CASSTTSGGYNEQFF
CDR3nt: TGTGCCAGTAGTACAACTAGCGGGGGTTACAATGAGCAGTTCTTC

v_gene: TRBV9
abundance: .
len: 16
d_gene: .
j_gene: TRBJ2-3
CDR3aa: CASSVVGYSVSDTQYF
CDR3nt: TGTGCCAGCAGCGTAGTCGGGTATAGCGTTTCCGATACGCAGTATTTT

v_gene: TRBV28
abundance: .
len: 14
d_gene: .
j_gene: TRBJ1-2
CDR3aa: CASSFRTVNRGYTF
CDR3nt: TGTGCCAGCAGTTTCCGGACAGTTAATAGGGGCTACACCTTC

v_gene: TRBV5-5
abundance: .
len: 16
d_gene: TRBD1
j_gene: TRBJ2-2
CDR3aa: CASSLAEGAYTGELFF
CDR3nt: TGTGCCAGCAGCTTGGCCGAGGGGGCGTACACCGGGGAGCTGTTTTTT

v_gene: TRBV11-2
abundance: .
len: 15
d_gene: TRBD2
j_gene: TRBJ2-7
CDR3aa: CASSPTSGSSYEQYF
CDR3nt: TGTGCCAGCAGCCCGACTAGCGGGAGCTCCTACGAGCAGTACTTC

v_gene: TRBV28
abundance: .
len: 14
d_gene: .
j_gene: TRBJ1-6
CDR3aa: CASSWAGVRSPLHF
CDR3nt: TGTGCCAGCAGTTGGGCAGGGGTGCGTTCACCCCTCCACTTT

v_gene: TRBV28
abundance: few
len: 15
d_gene: TRBD1
j_gene: TRBJ1-2
CDR3aa: CASIPQGAPTYGYTF
CDR3nt: TGTGCCAGCATCCCCCAGGGGGCCCCAACCTATGGCTACACCTTC

v_gene: TRBV5-3
abundance: .
len: 20
d_gene: .
j_gene: TRBJ1-5
CDR3aa: CARSFLPFLLGRSGNQPQHF
CDR3nt: TGTGCCAGAAGCTTCCTCCCCTTCTTACTAGGGAGGTCGGGCAATCAGCCCCAGCATTTT

v_gene: TRBV6-1
abundance: .
len: 16
d_gene: .
j_gene: TRBJ1-5
CDR3aa: CASSEPDSLYNQPQHF
CDR3nt: TGTGCCAGCAGTGAACCGGACAGTTTGTACAATCAGCCCCAGCATTTT

v_gene: TRBV4-2
abundance: .
len: 16
d_gene: TRBD1
j_gene: TRBJ1-5
CDR3aa: CASSQGLGQNNQPQHF
CDR3nt: TGTGCCAGCAGCCAAGGACTGGGACAGAATAATCAGCCCCAGCATTTT

v_gene: TRBV7-8
abundance: .
len: 13
d_gene: .
j_gene: TRBJ1-2
CDR3aa: CASSLGGNYGYTF
CDR3nt: TGTGCCAGCAGCTTAGGAGGGAACTATGGCTACACCTTC